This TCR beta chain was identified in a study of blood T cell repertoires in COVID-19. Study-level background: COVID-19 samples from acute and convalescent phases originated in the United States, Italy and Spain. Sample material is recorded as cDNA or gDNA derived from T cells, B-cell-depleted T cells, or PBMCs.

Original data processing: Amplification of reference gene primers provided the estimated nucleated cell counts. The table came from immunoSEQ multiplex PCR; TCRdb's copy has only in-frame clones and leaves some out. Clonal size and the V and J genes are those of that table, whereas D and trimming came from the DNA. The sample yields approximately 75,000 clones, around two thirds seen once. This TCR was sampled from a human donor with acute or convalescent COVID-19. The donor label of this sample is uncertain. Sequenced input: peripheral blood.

The CDR3 protein is CASSTGTGVVGNQPQHF. In DNA, the CDR3 is TGTGCCAGCAGCACTGGGACAGGGGTTGTGGGCAATCAGCCCCAGCATTTT. The chain recombines TRBV7-3 with TRBJ1-5; 10 bases line up with TRBD1. The CDR3 loop spans 17 amino acids. V lost 5 bases to trimming and J lost 2 bases; unmatched junction nucleotides: 9. Germline loops: CDR1 SGHTA, CDR2 FQGTGA.